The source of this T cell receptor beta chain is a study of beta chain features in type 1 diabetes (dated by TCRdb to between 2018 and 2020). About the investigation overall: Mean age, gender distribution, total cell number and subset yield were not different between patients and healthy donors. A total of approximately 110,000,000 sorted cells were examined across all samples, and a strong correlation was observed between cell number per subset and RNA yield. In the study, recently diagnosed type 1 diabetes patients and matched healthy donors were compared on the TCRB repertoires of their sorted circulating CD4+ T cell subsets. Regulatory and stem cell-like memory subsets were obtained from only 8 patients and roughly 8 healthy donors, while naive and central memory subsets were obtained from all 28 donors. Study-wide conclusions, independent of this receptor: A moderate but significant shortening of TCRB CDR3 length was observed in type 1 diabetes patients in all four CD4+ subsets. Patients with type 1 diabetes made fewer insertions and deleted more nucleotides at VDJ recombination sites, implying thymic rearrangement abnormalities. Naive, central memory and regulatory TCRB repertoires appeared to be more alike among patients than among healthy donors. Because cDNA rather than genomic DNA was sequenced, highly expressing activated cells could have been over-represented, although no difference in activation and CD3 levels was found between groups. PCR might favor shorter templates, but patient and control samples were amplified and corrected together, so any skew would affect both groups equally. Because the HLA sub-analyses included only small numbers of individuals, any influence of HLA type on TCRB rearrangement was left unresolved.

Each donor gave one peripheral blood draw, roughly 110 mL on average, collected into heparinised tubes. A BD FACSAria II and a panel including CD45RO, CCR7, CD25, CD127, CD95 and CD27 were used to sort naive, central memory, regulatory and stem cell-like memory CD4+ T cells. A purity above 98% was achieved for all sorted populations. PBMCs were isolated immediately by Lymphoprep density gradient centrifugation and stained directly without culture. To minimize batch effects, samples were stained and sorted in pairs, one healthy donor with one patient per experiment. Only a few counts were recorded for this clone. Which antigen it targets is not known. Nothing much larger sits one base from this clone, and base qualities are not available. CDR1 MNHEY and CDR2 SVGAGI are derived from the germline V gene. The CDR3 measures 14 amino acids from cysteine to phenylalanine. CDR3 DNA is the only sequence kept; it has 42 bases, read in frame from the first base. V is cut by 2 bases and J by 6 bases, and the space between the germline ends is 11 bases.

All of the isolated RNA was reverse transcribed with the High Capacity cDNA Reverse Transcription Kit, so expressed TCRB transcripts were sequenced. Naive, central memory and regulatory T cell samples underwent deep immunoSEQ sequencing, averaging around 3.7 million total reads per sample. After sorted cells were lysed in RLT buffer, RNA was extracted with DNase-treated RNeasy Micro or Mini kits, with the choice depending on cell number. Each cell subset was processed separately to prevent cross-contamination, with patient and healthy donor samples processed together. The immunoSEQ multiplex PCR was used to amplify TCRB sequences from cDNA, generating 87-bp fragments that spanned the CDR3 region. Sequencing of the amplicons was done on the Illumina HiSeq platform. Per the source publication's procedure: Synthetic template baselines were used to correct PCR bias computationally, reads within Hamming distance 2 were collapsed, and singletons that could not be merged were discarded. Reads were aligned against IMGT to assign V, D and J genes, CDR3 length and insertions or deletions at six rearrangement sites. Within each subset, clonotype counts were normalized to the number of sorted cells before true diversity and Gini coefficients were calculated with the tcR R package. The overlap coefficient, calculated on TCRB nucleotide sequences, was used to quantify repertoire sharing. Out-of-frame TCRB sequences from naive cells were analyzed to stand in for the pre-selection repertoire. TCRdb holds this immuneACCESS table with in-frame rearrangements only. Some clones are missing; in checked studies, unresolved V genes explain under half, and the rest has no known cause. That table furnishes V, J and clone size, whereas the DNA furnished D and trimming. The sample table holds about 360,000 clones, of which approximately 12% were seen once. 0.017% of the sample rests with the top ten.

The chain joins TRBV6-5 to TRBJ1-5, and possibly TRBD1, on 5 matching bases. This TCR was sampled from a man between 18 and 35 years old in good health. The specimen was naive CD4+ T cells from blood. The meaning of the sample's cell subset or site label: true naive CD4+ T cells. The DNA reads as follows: TGTGCCAGCAGTTACGGAGGGCAGGGTCAGCCCCAGCATTTT. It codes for CASSYGGQGQPQHF.